The source of this T cell receptor beta chain is a study of long-term antiretroviral therapy in people with HIV. The study, taken as a whole, reports: Relative to control repertoires, HIV repertoires exhibited narrower CDR3 length ranges. Older ART regimens may have been in use when blood was drawn between the mid-2000s and the late 2010s. Pre-ART expanded TRB clones stayed dominant throughout, though often decreasing after ART.

Germline V gene sequence: CDR1 SNHLY, CDR2 FYNNEI. This CDR3 contains 12 residues. The germline V and J ends were trimmed by 10 bases and 4 bases, with 11 bases remaining between them. Investigators performed immunoSEQ version v3.0 at survey level. Only in-frame clones appear in the TCRdb table, and some are missing; sequencing was by immunoSEQ multiplex PCR. There are about 25,000 clones in the sample; around 83% occur only once, and 5.1% lies in the top ten. DNA was extracted from about 1-10 million thawed cryopreserved PBMC. This clone was recorded once. Its antigen is unknown. V is TRBV2 and J is TRBJ1-5; perhaps TRBD1 as D (5 bases). This sample comprised unsorted PBMCs, obtained 3 years after starting antiretroviral therapy. This sequence originates from a man between 18 and 29 years old with HIV. This CDR3 is CATRGRNQPQHF. DNA of the CDR3: TGTGCCACCCGGGGGAGAAATCAGCCCCAGCATTTT.